These 25 T cell receptor beta chains share one sample of origin, sequenced in a study of cytomegalovirus exposure and HLA in healthy donors (dated by TCRdb to the late 2010s). The library was built by means of the immunoSEQ multiplex PCR assay. For the multiplex PCR, a mixture combining 60 forward primers for TCR Vbeta segments and 13 reverse primers for TCR Jbeta segments was used. TCRdb carries this immuneACCESS record with in-frame sequences only. Its versions omit some clonotypes, under half of them owing to an unresolved V gene in the studies checked, with the rest unexplained. The sample table lists roughly 80,000 clones, just over 75% of them with a count of one. The ten biggest clones cover 2.5% to 3% of the sample. Material for sequencing was PBMCs. These receptors were obtained from a man aged 45 to 65 in good health and CMV-seropositive.

J is TRBJ1-3 and V is TRBV30; weak D call: TRBD1 (5 bases). The germline gives CDR1 GTSNPN, CDR2 SVGIG (reference sequence). The CDR3 is 15 amino acids. V lost 0 bases to trimming and J lost 4 bases, with 13 bases between them. The CDR3 is CAWSVLRGYGNTIYF. The CDR3 DNA follows: TGTGCCTGGAGTGTATTAAGGGGCTACGGAAACACCATATATTTT.

The V call is TRBV30, the J call TRBJ2-1; no reliable D call. This CDR3 spans 11 amino acids. Trimming left V 8 bases short and J 8 bases short, with 13 bases between. From germline, CDR1 is GTSNPN and CDR2 SVGIG (reference sequence). This chain's CDR3 is CAGQEDHEQFF. In nucleotides, the CDR3 is TGTGCCGGTCAGGAAGATCATGAGCAGTTCTTC.

There are a few counts of this clone. The chain uses TRBV6-1 and TRBJ1-2; TRBD1 matches at 8 bases. The CDR3 has 15 amino acids. CDR1 is MNHNS, CDR2 SASEGT, per germline. With V trimmed by 4 bases and J by 6 bases, 10 bases remained unmatched. In nucleotides, the CDR3 is TGTGCCAGCAGTGTCCGGGACAGGAGATCTGATGGCTACACCTTC. Translation gives CASSVRDRRSDGYTF.

The chain carries TRBV5-6 and TRBJ2-5; the match to TRBD1 covers 11 bases. Germline CDR1 SGHDT, CDR2 YYEEEE. This CDR3 has 16 residues. Trimming took 2 bases from V and 4 from J; bases not matched to a gene: 7. CDR3 DNA: TGTGCCAGCAGCTTCGGGACAGGGGGTCGGGGAGAGACCCAGTACTTC. This translates into CASSFGTGGRGETQYF.

Concerning this clone: At one of its ends the junction is not consistent with the germline gene, which may arise from a read error. The chain couples TRBV7-9 to TRBJ1-1; the match to TRBD1 covers 8 bases. CDR1 and CDR2 from the germline V gene are SEHNR and FQNEAQ (reference sequence). The CDR3 loop spans 14 amino acids. CDR3 residues: CASSHPGQAYHSLF. The CDR3 DNA is TGTGCCAGCAGCCATCCGGGACAGGCCTACCACTCGCTCTTT.

The J gene is TRBJ2-7, the V gene TRBV6-1; 11 bases match TRBD2. Germline V gene data show CDR1 as MNHNS and CDR2 as SASEGT. The CDR3 is 14 amino acids. Trimming at V came to 9 bases and at J to 6 bases, leaving 10 bases not matched to a gene. The CDR3 here is CASYVSGRAAEQYF. The CDR3 region has the DNA TGTGCCAGTTACGTTAGCGGGAGGGCCGCCGAGCAGTACTTC.

The CDR3 loop reads CSVQTADTQYF. The CDR3 region has the DNA TGCAGCGTACAGACGGCAGATACGCAGTATTTT. The chain carries TRBV29-1 and TRBJ2-3; D is uncertain. Trimming took off 6 bases at V and 4 bases at J, with 8 bases between the two ends. Germline V gives CDR1 SQVTM, CDR2 ANQGSEA. The CDR3 is 11 amino acids.

The chain employs TRBV19 and TRBJ1-5, with a possible D match to TRBD1 (6 bases). This CDR3 comprises 14 residues. Trimming took 7 bases from V and 4 from J, leaving 14 bases between them. The germline V gene encodes CDR1 LNHDA and CDR2 SQIVND (reference sequence). The CDR3 region is CASTPSTGNQPQHF. Written as DNA, the CDR3 is TGTGCCAGTACTCCTTCGACAGGTAATCAGCCCCAGCATTTT.

The chain couples TRBV30 to TRBJ1-1; TRBD1 aligns across 7 bases. The CDR3 extends over 13 amino acids. Germline CDR1 and CDR2: GTSNPN and SVGIG (reference sequence). Unmatched junction bases numbered 1, after V lost 2 bases and J lost 1 base. CDR3 protein: CAWSRQGNTEAFF. The CDR3 DNA follows: TGTGCCTGGAGTAGACAGGGGAACACTGAAGCTTTCTTT.

This chain links TRBV7-2 with TRBJ1-1, with 7 nucleotides matching TRBD1. V trimming: 2 bases; J trimming: 2 bases; junction bases outside the gene matches: 5. CDR1 SGHTA and CDR2 FQGNSA come from the germline V gene. CDR3 length: 15 amino acids. The CDR3 reads CASSLQQGLNTEAFF. The CDR3 DNA follows: TGTGCCAGCAGCTTACAACAGGGGCTAAACACTGAAGCTTTCTTT. The full variable domain, its missing parts supplied by reference TRBV7-2 and TRBJ1-1, is GAGVSQSPSNKVTEKGKDVELRCDPISGHTALYWYRQSLGQGLEFLIYFQGNSAPDKSGLPSDRFSAERTGGSVSTLTIQRTQQEDSAVYLCASSLQQGLNTEAFFGQGTRLTVV.

This sequence joins TRBV11-3 and TRBJ2-7, with D possibly being TRBD2 (6 bases). The CDR3 has 15 residues. In germline, CDR1 is SGHNT, CDR2 YENEEA. V gave up 1 base and J gave up 3 bases, with 13 bases separating them. CDR3 DNA sequence: TGTGCCAGCAGCTTAGGCCGGGACTGGGACTACGAGCAGTACTTC. This sequence encodes CASSLGRDWDYEQYF. Together with reference TRBV11-3 and TRBJ2-7, the CDR3 gives the full variable domain: EAGVVQSPRYKIIEKKQPVAFWCNPISGHNTLYWYLQNLGQGPELLIRYENEEAVDDSQLPKDRFSAERLKGVDSTLKIQPAELGDSAVYLCASSLGRDWDYEQYFGPGTRLTVT.

This chain uses TRBV2 with TRBJ1-5; tentatively, D is TRBD1 (5 bases). CDR1 and CDR2 (germline): SNHLY, FYNNEI. V lost 6 bases, J lost 0 bases, and 12 bases lay in between. The CDR3 has 15 amino acids. The chain's CDR3 is CASRGTPNSNQPQHF. The CDR3 nucleotides are TGTGCCAGCAGGGGGACTCCGAATAGCAATCAGCCCCAGCATTTT.

For the CDR3, the DNA is TGTGCCAGCAGCCCAGACAGGGTCTATGGCTACACCTTC. It is translated as CASSPDRVYGYTF. V gene TRBV7-2 combines with J gene TRBJ1-2; TRBD1 matches 7 bases. CDR3 length equals 13 residues. Trimming took 5 bases from V and 4 from J; bases not matched to a gene: 4. Germline CDR1 and CDR2: SGHTA and FQGNSA.

This chain connects TRBV18 to TRBJ2-1, with D perhaps TRBD2 (6 bases). The germline V and J ends were trimmed by 4 bases and 10 bases, with 14 bases remaining between them. Germline CDR1 KGHSH, CDR2 LQKENI. CDR3 length: 13 amino acids. CDR3 in amino acids: CASSRLGAVEQFF. As DNA, the CDR3 is TGTGCCAGCTCACGACTAGGGGCAGTCGAGCAGTTCTTC.

The J gene is TRBJ2-7, the V gene TRBV5-1; 7 bases agree with TRBD2. Germline V lookup: CDR1 SGHRS, CDR2 YFSETQ. V lost 1 base, J lost 5 bases, and 6 bases stayed unmatched. The CDR3 is 14 residues long. CDR3 residues: CASSLSGLIHEQYF. CDR3 bases: TGCGCCAGCAGCTTGTCGGGACTAATCCACGAGCAGTACTTC.

V usage is TRBV7-2 and J usage is TRBJ2-7; 10 bases map to TRBD2. The V segment lost 1 base and the J segment 0 bases; nucleotides outside the gene matches: 3. This CDR3 has 16 amino acids. Germline V gene data show CDR1 as SGHTA and CDR2 as FQGNSA. CDR3 nucleotide sequence: TGTGCCAGCAGCTTAGTTCGGACTAGCGGCTCCTACGAGCAGTACTTC. Its protein is CASSLVRTSGSYEQYF.

Only a few counts were recorded for this clone. The chain has TRBV9 and TRBJ2-3; 7 bases map to TRBD1. The V gene's germline CDR1 is SGDLS and CDR2 YYNGEE. This CDR3 spans 15 amino acids. Losses at the gene ends were 0 bases for V and 4 bases for J; bases not matched to a gene: 5. The CDR3 DNA is TGTGCCAGCAGCGTAGGAGGGGGCCTCGCAGATACGCAGTATTTT. Protein product: CASSVGGGLADTQYF.

A few counts support this clone. J is TRBJ2-3 and V is TRBV7-5; TRBD2, the table's D call, lacks a check against the DNA. TRBV7-5 is assigned pseudogene status. The CDR3 sequence is 17 residues long. The CDR3 sequence: CARSLVQSGRAWDTQYF. Here the CDR3 DNA reads TGTGCCAGAAGCTTGGTTCAGAGCGGGAGGGCATGGGATACGCAGTATTTT.

The V gene is TRBV6-5, the J gene TRBJ1-2; 7 bases map to TRBD1. The germline V gene has CDR1 MNHEY and CDR2 SVGAGI. The CDR3 is 15 residues long. J was trimmed by 2 bases and V by 0 bases; bases with no gene match: 3. The CDR3 region is CASSYSARGNYGYTF. In DNA form, the CDR3 reads TGTGCCAGCAGTTACTCGGCCAGGGGGAACTATGGCTACACCTTC.

CDR3 in DNA: TGTGCCAGCAGCCCGCGGACTAGCGGGAGCCAAGAGACCCAGTACTTC. It encodes CASSPRTSGSQETQYF. The chain employs TRBV11-2 and TRBJ2-5; 13 bases line up with TRBD2. This CDR3 has 16 residues. Per germline, CDR1 SGHAT and CDR2 FQNNGV. V shed 5 bases, J shed 1 base, and the junction held 4 bases outside the gene matches.

This chain connects TRBV7-3 to TRBJ2-1; TRBD2 agrees at 14 bases. V lost 2 bases and J lost 5; bases outside the gene matches: 5. The CDR3 is 17 residues long. Germline CDR1 is SGHTA and CDR2 is FQGTGA. CDR3 coding DNA: TGTGCCAGCAGCTTACGACTAGCGGGAGGGATGGACAATGAGCAGTTCTTC. Translated, it gives CASSLRLAGGMDNEQFF. Looking up the rest from reference TRBV7-3 and TRBJ2-1 gives the full variable domain: GAGVSQTPSNKVTEKGKYVELRCDPISGHTALYWYRQSLGQGPEFLIYFQGTGAADDSGLPNDRFFAVRPEGSVSTLKIQRTERGDSAVYLCASSLRLAGGMDNEQFFGPGTRLTVL.

V gene TRBV5-6 combines with J gene TRBJ2-2; 12 nucleotides match TRBD1. The V and J ends lost 4 bases and 7 bases, in that order; junction bases with no gene match: 11. CDR3 length: 17 residues. Germline values: CDR1 SGHDT, CDR2 YYEEEE. CDR3 nucleotides: TGTGCCAGCAGCCGAATGACCGGGACAGGGGGCAGCGGGGAGCTGTTTTTT. Translating gives CASSRMTGTGGSGELFF.

In this sample, this clone turned up a few times. At the DNA level, this CDR3 is encoded by other sequences in the same sample as well. The V and J genes are TRBV28 and TRBJ2-3; no clear D. V lost 3 bases and J 3 bases, leaving 7 bases between the germline ends. The germline V gene has CDR1 MDHEN and CDR2 SYDVKM. CDR3 length: 13 residues. As DNA, the CDR3 is TGTGCCAGCAGTTTCCCCCAGACAGATACGCAGTATTTT. Its protein is CASSFPQTDTQYF.

The J gene is TRBJ2-1, the V gene TRBV19; 11 nucleotides align to TRBD2. V gave up 3 bases and J gave up 3 bases; unmatched junction bases: 4. The germline CDR1 and CDR2 sequences are LNHDA and SQIVND (reference sequence). The CDR3 has 16 amino acids. The CDR3 nucleotides read TGTGCCAGTAGTATCCCTAGCGGGAGGAGCTACAATGAGCAGTTCTTC. Amino acid sequence: CASSIPSGRSYNEQFF.

This clone occurred a few times. The sample holds other DNA sequences that translate to the same CDR3. V and J are TRBV7-2 and TRBJ2-3, with D tentatively TRBD2 (5 bases). Germline CDR1 SGHTA, CDR2 FQGNSA. V gave up 5 bases and J gave up 6 bases, with 12 bases separating them. The CDR3 loop spans 13 amino acids. CDR3: CASSPRTGDTQYF. DNA for the CDR3: TGTGCCAGCAGCCCCAGGACGGGGGATACGCAGTATTTT.